This TCR beta chain was observed in a study of blood T cells in healthy people across ages. Findings and limits, study-wide: Roughly linear age-related decline in beta diversity appeared, significant by age roughly 40.

Primed by a sample-barcoded 5' primer and a J-beta primer mix, a second PCR proceeded for about 7 to 12 cycles. At least 3 million CDR3-containing paired-end reads were obtained per sample. TCRdb reanalysed the 5' RACE reads using MiXCR and keeps one entry per CDR3 protein. The repertoire holds about 1.4 million distinct CDR3 sequences, with around 59% as singletons. Germline V gene lookup returns CDR1 DFQATT and CDR2 SNEGSKA (reference sequence). CDR3 length: 14 amino acids. With V trimmed by 6 bases and J by 3 bases, 11 bases remained unmatched. Each sample gave at least 6.5 million isolated PBMCs. This clonotype has just a few counts. Its antigen is unknown.

The sequencing input was blood. This sequence originates from a man younger than 30 in good health. V usage is TRBV20-1 and J usage is TRBJ2-7, with 7 positions matching TRBD1. DNA for the CDR3: TGCAGTGCCCAAGCGACAGGGAAGTACTACGAGCAGTACTTC. Translated: CSAQATGKYYEQYF.